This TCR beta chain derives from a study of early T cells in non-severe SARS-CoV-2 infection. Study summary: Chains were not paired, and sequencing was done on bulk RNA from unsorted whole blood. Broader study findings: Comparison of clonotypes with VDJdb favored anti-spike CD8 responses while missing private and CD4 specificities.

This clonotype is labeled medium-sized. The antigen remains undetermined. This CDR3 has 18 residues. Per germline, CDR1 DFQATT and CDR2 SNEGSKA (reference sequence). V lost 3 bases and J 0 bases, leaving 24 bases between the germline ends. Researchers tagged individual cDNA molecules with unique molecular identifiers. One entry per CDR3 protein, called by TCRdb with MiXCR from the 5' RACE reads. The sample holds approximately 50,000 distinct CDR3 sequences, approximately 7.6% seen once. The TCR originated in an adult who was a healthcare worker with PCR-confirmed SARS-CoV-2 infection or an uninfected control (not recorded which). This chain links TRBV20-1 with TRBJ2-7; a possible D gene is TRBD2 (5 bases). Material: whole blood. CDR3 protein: CSASGFHPREESSYEQYF. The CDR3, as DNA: TGCAGTGCTAGTGGGTTCCACCCCCGGGAAGAGAGCTCCTACGAGCAGTACTTC.